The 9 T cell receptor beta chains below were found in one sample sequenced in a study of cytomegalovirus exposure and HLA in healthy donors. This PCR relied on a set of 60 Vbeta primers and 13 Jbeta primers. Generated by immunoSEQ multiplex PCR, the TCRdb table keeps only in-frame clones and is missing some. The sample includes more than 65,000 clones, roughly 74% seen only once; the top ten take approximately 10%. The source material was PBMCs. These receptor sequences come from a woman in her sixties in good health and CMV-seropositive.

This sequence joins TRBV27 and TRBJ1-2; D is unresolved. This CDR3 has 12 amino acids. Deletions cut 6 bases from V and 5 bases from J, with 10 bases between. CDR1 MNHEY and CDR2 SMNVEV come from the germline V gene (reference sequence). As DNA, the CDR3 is TGTGCCAGCAGATTCGGGGAGTATGGCTACACCTTC. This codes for CASRFGEYGYTF.

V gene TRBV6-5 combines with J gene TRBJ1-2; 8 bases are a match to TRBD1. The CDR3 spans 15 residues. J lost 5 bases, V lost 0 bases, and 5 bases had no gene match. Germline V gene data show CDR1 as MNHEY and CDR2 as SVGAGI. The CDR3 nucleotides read TGTGCCAGCAGTTACTCAGGGACAGGAAGTTATGGCTACACCTTC. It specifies CASSYSGTGSYGYTF.

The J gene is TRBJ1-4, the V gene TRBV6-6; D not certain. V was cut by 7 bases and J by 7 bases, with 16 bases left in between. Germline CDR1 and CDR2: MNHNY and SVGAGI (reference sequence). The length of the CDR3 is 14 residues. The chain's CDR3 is CASNGLRRAEKLFF. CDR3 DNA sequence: TGTGCCAGCAACGGACTCCGGCGGGCTGAAAAACTGTTTTTT.

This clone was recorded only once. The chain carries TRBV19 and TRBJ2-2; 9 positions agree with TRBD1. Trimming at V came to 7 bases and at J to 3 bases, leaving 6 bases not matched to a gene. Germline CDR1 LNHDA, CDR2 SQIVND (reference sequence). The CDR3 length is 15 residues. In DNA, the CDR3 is TGTGCCAGTACCCTAAGGACAGGGGACACCGGGGAGCTGTTTTTT. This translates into CASTLRTGDTGELFF.

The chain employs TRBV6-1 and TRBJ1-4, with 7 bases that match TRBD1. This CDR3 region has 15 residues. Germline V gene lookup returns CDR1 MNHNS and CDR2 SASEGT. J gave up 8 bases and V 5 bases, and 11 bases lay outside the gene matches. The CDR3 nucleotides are TGTGCCAGCAGTAGCCGACAGGGAAGAGGCGAAAAACTGTTTTTT. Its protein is CASSSRQGRGEKLFF.

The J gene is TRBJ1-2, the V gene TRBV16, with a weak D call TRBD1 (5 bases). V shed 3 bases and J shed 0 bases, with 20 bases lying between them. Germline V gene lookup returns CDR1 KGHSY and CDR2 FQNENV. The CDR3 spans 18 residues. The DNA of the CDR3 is TGTGCCAGCAGCCAGGTCCTTCAGGGTGCGGTACCTAACTATGGCTACACCTTC. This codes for CASSQVLQGAVPNYGYTF.

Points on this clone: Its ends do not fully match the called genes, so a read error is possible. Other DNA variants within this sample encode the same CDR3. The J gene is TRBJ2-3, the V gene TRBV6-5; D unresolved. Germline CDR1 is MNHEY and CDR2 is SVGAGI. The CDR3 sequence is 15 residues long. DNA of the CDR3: TGTGCCAGCAGTCCCTCAGGATTGAGCACAGATACGCAATATTTT. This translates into CASSPSGLSTDTQYF.

CDR3 sequence (DNA): TGTGCCAGCAGCCGAGGGACAGGGATTCACGAGCAGTACTTC. This gives the protein CASSRGTGIHEQYF. J is TRBJ2-7 and V is TRBV5-6, with 9 nucleotides matching TRBD1. Losses at the gene ends were 4 bases for V and 5 bases for J; bases not matched to a gene: 7. This CDR3 region has 14 residues. Per the germline V gene, CDR1 is SGHDT and CDR2 is YYEEEE. Supplemented by reference TRBV5-6 and TRBJ2-7, the full variable domain reads DAGVTQSPTHLIKTRGQQVTLRCSPKSGHDTVSWYQQALGQGPQFIFQYYEEEERQRGNFPDRFSGHQFPNYSSELNVNALLLGDSALYLCASSRGTGIHEQYFGPGTRLTVT.

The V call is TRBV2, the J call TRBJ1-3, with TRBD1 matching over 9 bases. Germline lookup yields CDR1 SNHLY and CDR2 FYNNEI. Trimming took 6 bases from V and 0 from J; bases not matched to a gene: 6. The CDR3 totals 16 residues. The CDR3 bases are TGTGCCAGCAGGGTGGGACAGGGAAACTCTGGAAACACCATATATTTT. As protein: CASRVGQGNSGNTIYF.